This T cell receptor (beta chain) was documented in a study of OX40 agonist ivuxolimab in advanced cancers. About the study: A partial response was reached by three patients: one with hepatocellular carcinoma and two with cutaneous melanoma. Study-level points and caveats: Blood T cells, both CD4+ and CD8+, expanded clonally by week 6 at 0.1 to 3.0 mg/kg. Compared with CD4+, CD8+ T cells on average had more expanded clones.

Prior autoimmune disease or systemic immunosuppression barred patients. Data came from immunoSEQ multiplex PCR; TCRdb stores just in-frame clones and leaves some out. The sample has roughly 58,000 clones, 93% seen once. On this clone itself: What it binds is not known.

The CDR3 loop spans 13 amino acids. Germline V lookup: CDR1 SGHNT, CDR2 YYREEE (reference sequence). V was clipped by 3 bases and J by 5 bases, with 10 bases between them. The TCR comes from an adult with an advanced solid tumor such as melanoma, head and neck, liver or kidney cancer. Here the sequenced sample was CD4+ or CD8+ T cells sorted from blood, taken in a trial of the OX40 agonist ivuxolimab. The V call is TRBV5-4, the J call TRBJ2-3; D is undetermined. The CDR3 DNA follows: TGTGCCAGCAGCTCGGACCCAATAGATACGCAGTATTTT. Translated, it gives CASSSDPIDTQYF.